This T cell receptor beta chain is drawn from a study of vaccination effects on CD4 cells after COVID-19. Culture proceeded for about ten days, and CD4+ T cells were then isolated. Produced via immunoSEQ multiplex PCR; TCRdb's table is partial and in-frame only. The table includes tens of thousands of clones, 65% to 75% detected once. Germline CDR1 SGHNT, CDR2 YYREEE (reference sequence). This CDR3 spans 15 amino acids. V was shortened by 0 bases and J by 2 bases, with 9 bases between the two germline ends. Concerning this clone itself: The antigen is not known.

This rearrangement joins TRBV5-4 to TRBJ1-3; D not certain. Sequenced material: CD4+ T cells from PBMCs cultured without peptide, taken before COVID-19 vaccination. The clonotype originates from a human donor who received a COVID-19 vaccine. The CDR3: CASSLAGKAGNTIYF. The CDR3 nucleotides are TGTGCCAGCAGCTTGGCCGGTAAGGCTGGAAACACCATATATTTT.